This TCR beta chain originates from a study of T cells after yellow fever vaccination (dated by TCRdb to the late 2010s). Regarding the study in general: The SMART-Seq v4 Ultra Low Input RNA kit was used to prepare libraries from fractions with low cell numbers. Bulk TCR alpha and beta repertoires were sequenced longitudinally to track T-cell clones before and after primary and booster YFV17D yellow fever vaccination. Blood was collected at multiple timepoints before and after primary and secondary immunization, and bulk PBMC replicates and cell subsets were isolated. Two healthy male donors, one aged 18 to 29 and one aged 30 to 40 years, made up the cohort. Points the paper makes about the study in general: Most clones expanded after primary vaccination (almost 97% of CD4 and roughly 91% of CD8) were re-detected after the booster, suggesting that broad memory maintenance occurred. FACS-sorted repertoires could contain abundant contaminating clonotypes from the bulk population, so computational filtering was required. A small share of clonotypes occurred in both CD4 and CD8 compartments, likely arising from convergent recombination. Because only a couple of donors were included in the study, the extent to which the findings can be generalized is limited. Compared with the primary T-cell response, the secondary T-cell response was weaker but faster, peaking on day 5 rather than day 15.

About this clonotype: What this receptor recognizes is not known. No base qualities exist here, and no much larger clone lies one base off it.

Read against the paper, the sample's treatment or condition label means: live attenuated yellow fever vaccine strain. At each blood-draw timepoint, two biological replicates of bulk PBMCs were collected. A standard Ficoll-Paque protocol was used to isolate PBMCs from peripheral blood. TriZol was used to extract RNA from bulk PBMCs, from CD4 and CD8 fractions, and from dextramer-positive and dextramer-negative fractions. The germline V gene supplies CDR1 SNHLY and CDR2 FYNNEI. From cysteine to phenylalanine, the CDR3 is 18 amino acids long. Only the CDR3 part of the read is kept: 54 bases, read in frame from the first base. Here V drops 5 bases and J drops 2 bases, and the junction holds 16 bases not matched to any gene. TCR cDNA was synthesized by 5'RACE template switching, which introduced a universal primer site and unique molecular identifiers. cDNA synthesis was primed from both the TCR alpha and TCR beta constant segments. Two PCR steps were used to amplify libraries, with sample barcodes and sequencing adapters being added in the second step. Sequencing of the libraries was done on either Illumina HiSeq 2500 (2x100 bp) or NovaSeq (2x150 bp). The published analysis was carried out like this. Reads were demultiplexed and collapsed into UMI consensus sequences with MIGEC, and V(D)J alignment was performed with MiXCR. Vaccine-responding clonotypes were defined with edgeR using replicate PBMC samples, requiring FDR below 0.01 and a log2 fold change above 5 up to day 15. Each bulk clonotype received a CD4 or CD8 identity based on whether the sequenced CD4 or CD8 repertoire contained that clonotype at higher abundance. The public sequencing data were trimmed at Q25 with fastp and processed into clonotypes with MiXCR by TCRdb, which kept only in-frame beta chains. All rows with the same CDR3 protein become a single entry with the most common DNA and genes. TCRdb assigned the V and J calls; the authors' analysis was not used. The sample table holds some 350,000 distinct CDR3 sequences, of which approximately 10% were seen once. The biggest ten clones account for roughly a sixth of the sample.

This TCR came from a man aged 18 to 35 who received the YFV17D yellow fever vaccine. The chain was built from TRBV2 and TRBJ2-7; TRBD1 matches 9 bases in the middle. The material was PBMCs, obtained on the day of the first yellow fever vaccination. The CDR3: CASSLFLGPGQGTYEQYF. The nucleotide sequence reads as follows: TGTGCCAGCAGTTTATTCCTAGGACCGGGACAGGGAACCTACGAGCAGTACTTC.